These 7 T cell receptor beta chains were all obtained from the same sample, sequenced in a study of metastatic and nonmetastatic thyroid tumors. No treatment of any kind had been given to any patient before thyroid surgery. TCRdb re-analyzed the PCR reads through MiXCR. The sample carries over 25,000 clones, 7% to 9% recorded once. What was sequenced was blood. The receptors stem from a female donor with papillary thyroid cancer or a benign thyroid nodule (not recorded which). Some clones in this sample may be carry-over from other donors' samples.

This clone was recorded at least ten times. V usage is TRBV6-2 or TRBV6-3 and J usage is TRBJ2-3, with 7 nucleotides matching TRBD2. The length of the CDR3 is 15 residues. V shed 2 bases and J 1 base; nucleotides not matched to a gene: 3. From germline, CDR1 is MNHEY and CDR2 SVGEGT. CDR3 in amino acids: CASSYTRGGTDTQYF. DNA for the CDR3: TGTGCCAGCAGTTACACCCGGGGGGGCACAGATACGCAGTATTTT.

This clone was recorded many times. V and J are TRBV7-2 and TRBJ2-6; D is undetermined. This CDR3 region has 14 residues. The V gene's germline CDR1 is SGHTA and CDR2 FQGNSA. V lost 4 bases, J lost 1 base, and 5 bases lay in between. The CDR3 nucleotides are TGTGCCAGCAGCTCCTGGTCTGGGGCCAACGTCCTGACTTTC. This gives the protein CASSSWSGANVLTF.

In regard to this clone: A read error may explain this, as a much larger clone is one base away. Other DNA variants within this sample encode the same CDR3. The V call is TRBV19, the J call TRBJ2-3; 9 bases fit TRBD2. Germline V gene data show CDR1 as LNHDA and CDR2 as SQIVND (reference sequence). The V and J ends lost 7 bases and 5 bases, in that order; junction bases with no gene match: 13. This CDR3 spans 16 amino acids. In DNA form, the CDR3 reads TGTGCCAGTAAGTTGTCCGTAGCGGGGGTCGGAGATACGCAGTATTTT. This codes for CASKLSVAGVGDTQYF.

At least ten counts were recorded for this clone. CDR3 amino acids: CSVTGPGNTIYF. The CDR3, as DNA: TGCAGTGTAACAGGTCCTGGAAACACCATATATTTT. This sequence joins TRBV20-1 and TRBJ1-3; TRBD1 is a possible D gene (5 bases). Germline V gives CDR1 DFQATT, CDR2 SNEGSKA (reference sequence). Deletions cut 7 bases from V and 2 bases from J, with 9 bases between. This CDR3 comprises 12 residues.

The sample holds many counts of this clone. The chain uses TRBV4-2 and TRBJ2-1, with 8 bases matching TRBD2. The CDR3 runs to 17 residues. The J segment lost 5 bases and the V segment lost 2 bases, leaving 11 bases of the junction unmatched. Germline V lookup: CDR1 LGHNA, CDR2 YNFKEQ. The CDR3 protein is CASSQLGAGVLNNEQFF. The CDR3 DNA is TGTGCCAGCAGCCAACTCGGAGCGGGAGTACTGAACAATGAGCAGTTCTTC.

This clone was seen a few times. V is TRBV12-3 or TRBV12-4 and J is TRBJ1-1, with no clear D. V lost 1 base and J 5 bases, leaving 11 bases between the germline ends. There are 14 residues in the CDR3. The CDR3 sequence is CASSLGAPGTEAFF. The CDR3 nucleotides read TGTGCCAGCAGTTTAGGTGCTCCGGGGACTGAAGCTTTCTTT.

This clone was counted ten times or more. The chain links TRBV2 to TRBJ2-1; 7 bases fit TRBD2. Germline V gene data show CDR1 as SNHLY and CDR2 as FYNNEI. V lost 3 bases and J lost 14; bases outside the gene matches: 19. The CDR3 length is 16 residues. DNA for the CDR3: TGTGCCAGCAGTGAGGGCGGCGGGAGAGGAATATGGCGCAAGTTCTTC. This codes for CASSEGGGRGIWRKFF.